The 27 T cell receptor beta chains listed next were all sequenced from one sample in a study of shared clonotypes between healthy human individuals. The method was immunoSEQ multiplex PCR; TCRdb's version includes in-frame clones alone and lacks a portion of them. The sample comprises millions of clones, approximately 93% of which are singletons, and 0.39% rests with the top ten. Sequencing was carried out using naive CD4+ T cells from PBMCs. The sample's subset: CD45RA+ positively selected. These receptors were taken from a man between 18 and 29 years old in good health. Some clones in this sample may be carry-over from other donors' samples.

The CDR3 here is CASSSEGEGTEAFF. DNA of the CDR3: TGTGCCAGCAGCTCGGAGGGGGAGGGCACTGAAGCTTTCTTT. The V gene is TRBV5-4, the J gene TRBJ1-1, with D perhaps TRBD1 (6 bases). The CDR3 runs 14 residues. Trimming removed 3 bases at V and 4 bases at J, with 13 bases between. CDR1 SGHNT and CDR2 YYREEE come from the germline V gene (reference sequence).

The chain employs TRBV5-6 and TRBJ1-4; D is perhaps TRBD1 (5 bases). The CDR3 has 13 residues. CDR1 and CDR2 (germline): SGHDT, YYEEEE. V lost 6 bases, J lost 8 bases, and 14 bases lay in between. For the CDR3, the DNA is TGTGCCAGCACCGGGGGACTCCGAGAAAAACTGTTTTTT. This codes for CASTGGLREKLFF. Based on the CDR3 plus reference TRBV5-6 and TRBJ1-4, the full variable domain is DAGVTQSPTHLIKTRGQQVTLRCSPKSGHDTVSWYQQALGQGPQFIFQYYEEEERQRGNFPDRFSGHQFPNYSSELNVNALLLGDSALYLCASTGGLREKLFFGSGTQLSVL.

The chain links TRBV28 to TRBJ1-2; D is undetermined. The CDR3 runs to 14 residues. V was cut by 3 bases and J by 6 bases, with 14 bases left in between. The germline CDR1 and CDR2 sequences are MDHEN and SYDVKM. CDR3 sequence reads: CASSFGPGQDGYTF. The CDR3 DNA reads as TGTGCCAGCAGTTTTGGTCCCGGGCAGGATGGCTACACCTTC.

V and J are TRBV6-1 and TRBJ2-5, with D possibly TRBD1 on 6 matching bases. The germline CDR1 and CDR2 sequences are MNHNS and SASEGT. V was pared by 7 bases and J by 5 bases, with 17 bases between. There are 14 residues in the CDR3. The CDR3, as DNA: TGTGCCAGCACGGGGACACAGCCTTGGGAGACCCAGTACTTC. Encoded protein: CASTGTQPWETQYF.

V gene TRBV18 combines with J gene TRBJ1-3, with TRBD1 identical over 8 bases. The length of the CDR3 is 18 residues. Trimming at V came to 3 bases and at J to 1 base, leaving 11 bases not matched to a gene. CDR1 is KGHSH and CDR2 is LQKENI in the germline V gene. The CDR3 DNA sequence: TGTGCCAGCTCACCCTTCCTGGGACAGGCAATATCTGGAAACACCATATATTTT. It encodes CASSPFLGQAISGNTIYF. Looking up the rest from reference TRBV18 and TRBJ1-3 gives the full variable domain: NAGVMQNPRHLVRRRGQEARLRCSPMKGHSHVYWYRQLPEEGLKFMVYLQKENIIDESGMPKERFSAEFPKEGPSILRIQQVVRGDSAAYFCASSPFLGQAISGNTIYFGEGSWLTVV.

This clone was counted only a few times. One end of the junction is discordant with germline, which a read error may explain. V is TRBV29-1 and J is TRBJ1-3; 7 nucleotides agree with TRBD1. Germline CDR1 and CDR2: SQVTM and ANQGSEA. This CDR3 has 14 residues. The CDR3, as DNA: TGCAGCGCTGAAGACAGGGTGAGGAGAAACACCATATATTTT. Translated, it gives CSAEDRVRRNTIYF.

This CDR3 is CASSFPRGNTGELFF. CDR3 DNA: TGTGCCAGCAGTTTCCCCAGGGGTAACACCGGGGAGCTGTTTTTT. This chain connects TRBV28 to TRBJ2-2; possibly TRBD1 for D (6 bases). This CDR3 is 15 amino acids long. Germline CDR1 and CDR2: MDHEN and SYDVKM. V lost 3 bases, J lost 2 bases, and 10 bases lay in between.

The chain is built from TRBV6-6 and TRBJ2-5, with D unresolved. CDR1 and CDR2 (germline): MNHNY, SVGAGI (reference sequence). Trimming removed 2 bases from V and 2 bases from J, with 9 bases in between. This CDR3 has 14 amino acids. The DNA of the CDR3 is TGTGCCAGCAGTTACGGCATCGGGCAAGAGACCCAGTACTTC. This sequence encodes CASSYGIGQETQYF.

V and J are TRBV5-1 and TRBJ1-5; D perhaps matches TRBD1 (6 bases). Trimming removed 0 bases at V and 2 bases at J, with 15 bases between. This CDR3 has 17 amino acids. The V gene's germline CDR1 is SGHRS and CDR2 YFSETQ. The CDR3 region has the DNA TGCGCCAGCAGCTTGGGATGGGGAGAGGGGGGCAATCAGCCCCAGCATTTT. Amino acid sequence: CASSLGWGEGGNQPQHF.

With regard to this clone: The same CDR3 can be traced to other DNA sequences in this sample. The chain is built from TRBV29-1 and TRBJ1-1, with D possibly TRBD1 on 6 matching bases. Germline V gene lookup returns CDR1 SQVTM and CDR2 ANQGSEA. Trimming stripped 5 bases from V and 0 bases from J, with 10 bases between. This CDR3 is 13 amino acids long. CDR3 loop: CSVNRDLNTEAFF. CDR3 coding DNA: TGCAGCGTTAACAGGGATCTGAACACTGAAGCTTTCTTT.

The gene calls are TRBV5-1 and TRBJ1-1, with D maybe TRBD1 (5 bases). The CDR3 covers 14 residues. Trimming took off 2 bases at V and 3 bases at J, with 11 bases between the two ends. From germline, CDR1 is SGHRS and CDR2 YFSETQ. CDR3 coding DNA: TGCGCCAGCAGCTTTCAGGGACGGGACACTGAAGCTTTCTTT. It translates to CASSFQGRDTEAFF.

The chain joins TRBV7-2 to TRBJ2-3, with D perhaps TRBD1 or TRBD2 (5 bases each). CDR1 SGHTA and CDR2 FQGNSA come from the germline V gene. This CDR3 is built from 16 residues. V was cut by 0 bases and J by 2 bases, with 12 bases left in between. The CDR3: CASSLARGSFTDTQYF. For the CDR3, the DNA is TGTGCCAGCAGCTTAGCTCGGGGCAGCTTCACAGATACGCAGTATTTT.

This rearrangement joins TRBV9 to TRBJ2-3; D possibly corresponds to TRBD2 (7 bases). The CDR3 has 17 residues. CDR1 and CDR2 (germline): SGDLS, YYNGEE. Trimming removed 4 bases from V and 2 bases from J, with 20 bases in between. This CDR3 reads CASSFSGGGANTDTQYF. In DNA, the CDR3 is TGTGCCAGCAGCTTCTCGGGGGGCGGGGCGAACACAGATACGCAGTATTTT.

The chain recombines TRBV19 with TRBJ2-2; 8 nucleotides match TRBD1. The CDR3 is 13 amino acids. The V and J ends lost 7 bases and 6 bases, in that order; junction bases with no gene match: 4. Germline assignment: CDR1 LNHDA and CDR2 SQIVND (reference sequence). CDR3 region: CASNTQGAGELFF. CDR3 DNA sequence: TGTGCCAGTAATACACAGGGGGCCGGGGAGCTGTTTTTT.

The J gene is TRBJ1-2, the V gene TRBV6-4; TRBD1 agrees at 9 bases. The J segment lost 0 bases and the V segment lost 6 bases, leaving 2 bases of the junction unmatched. Germline values: CDR1 MRHNA, CDR2 SNTAGT. This CDR3 is 14 amino acids long. The CDR3 DNA is TGTGCCAGCAGAGGGACAGGGTCTAACTATGGCTACACCTTC. It specifies CASRGTGSNYGYTF.

This chain joins TRBV9 and TRBJ2-3, with 8 bases lining up with TRBD1. Trimming cost V 0 bases and J 3 bases; bases outside gene matches: 3. This CDR3 contains 15 residues. Germline values: CDR1 SGDLS, CDR2 YYNGEE. CDR3 bases: TGTGCCAGCAGCGTAGACGGACAGGGAACAGATACGCAGTATTTT. Translation: CASSVDGQGTDTQYF.

This rearrangement joins TRBV7-8 to TRBJ2-3, with a tentative D call TRBD1 (6 bases). V lost 5 bases to trimming and J lost 5 bases, with 17 bases between them. CDR1 and CDR2 from the germline V gene are SGHVS and FQNEAQ. CDR3 length equals 15 residues. The CDR3 bases are TGTGCCAGCAGCGGCTCCAGGGGTGGGTTAGATACGCAGTATTTT. As protein: CASSGSRGGLDTQYF.

The chain has TRBV5-6 and TRBJ2-7, with 15 nucleotides matching TRBD2. This CDR3 has 15 amino acids. CDR1 is SGHDT, CDR2 YYEEEE, per germline. J was trimmed by 7 bases and V by 4 bases; bases with no gene match: 6. The CDR3: CASSRGLAGGLEQYF. In DNA, the CDR3 is TGTGCCAGCAGCCGTGGACTAGCGGGAGGGCTAGAGCAGTACTTC.

The rearrangement uses TRBV4-1 and TRBJ1-3; TRBD1 matches at 8 bases. The CDR3 loop spans 16 amino acids. The germline CDR1 and CDR2 sequences are MGHRA and YSYEKL. The junction had 6 bases not matched to a gene; V was cut back by 4 bases and J by 1 base. Written as DNA, the CDR3 is TGCGCCAGCAGCCCCGGGACAGGAGGGTCTGGAAACACCATATATTTT. Translating it yields CASSPGTGGSGNTIYF.

The J gene is TRBJ1-5, the V gene TRBV29-1, with a weak D call TRBD1 (6 bases). V lost 4 bases and J 5 bases, leaving 12 bases between the germline ends. Germline V gives CDR1 SQVTM, CDR2 ANQGSEA. This CDR3 region has 13 residues. The CDR3 DNA sequence: TGCAGCGTTGGTCGGGGGCCCGATCAGCCCCAGCATTTT. It yields the protein CSVGRGPDQPQHF. Looking up the rest from reference TRBV29-1 and TRBJ1-5 gives the full variable domain: SAVISQKPSRDICQRGTSLTIQCQVDSQVTMMFWYRQQPGQSLTLIATANQGSEATYESGFVIDKFPISRPNLTFSTLTVSNMSPEDSSIYLCSVGRGPDQPQHFGDGTRLSIL.

As concerns this clone: Other nucleotide sequences in the sample specify the same CDR3. The V call is TRBV4-2, the J call TRBJ2-1; 13 bases align to TRBD2. The CDR3 runs to 15 residues. V lost 1 base and J lost 6; bases outside the gene matches: 0. The V gene's germline CDR1 is LGHNA and CDR2 YNFKEQ. CDR3 sequence (DNA): TGTGCCAGCAGCCAAGGGACTAGCGGGGGCAATGAGCAGTTCTTC. As protein: CASSQGTSGGNEQFF.

The CDR3 region is CASSPRVAGAHYNEQFF. DNA for the CDR3: TGTGCCAGCAGCCCCAGGGTAGCGGGAGCACACTACAATGAGCAGTTCTTC. The chain couples TRBV7-3 to TRBJ2-1; 9 bases are shared with TRBD2. V shed 5 bases and J 3 bases; nucleotides not matched to a gene: 11. Germline V gives CDR1 SGHTA, CDR2 FQGTGA. The CDR3 runs to 17 residues.

This chain connects TRBV9 to TRBJ1-4, with 7 bases that match TRBD1. V lost 4 bases to trimming and J lost 8 bases; unmatched junction nucleotides: 8. CDR1 is SGDLS and CDR2 is YYNGEE in the germline V gene. The CDR3 extends over 14 amino acids. The CDR3 sequence: CASSIRTGDEKLFF. CDR3 coding DNA: TGTGCCAGCAGCATCAGAACAGGGGACGAAAAACTGTTTTTT. The full variable domain, with the rest looked up from reference TRBV9 and TRBJ1-4, is DSGVTQTPKHLITATGQRVTLRCSPRSGDLSVYWYQQSLDQGLQFLIQYYNGEERAKGNILERFSAQQFPDLHSELNLSSLELGDSALYFCASSIRTGDEKLFFGSGTQLSVL.

This rearrangement joins TRBV11-2 to TRBJ2-7; weak D call: TRBD1 (6 bases). Trimming took off 4 bases at V and 3 bases at J, with 13 bases between the two ends. The V gene's germline CDR1 is SGHAT and CDR2 FQNNGV. This CDR3 region has 14 residues. CDR3 in DNA: TGTGCCAGCAGCTCACCGGGACACCTCTACGAGCAGTACTTC. It specifies CASSSPGHLYEQYF. The variable domain in full, with the rest retrieved from reference TRBV11-2 and TRBJ2-7, is EAGVAQSPRYKIIEKRQSVAFWCNPISGHATLYWYQQILGQGPKLLIQFQNNGVVDDSQLPKDRFSAERLKGVDSTLKIQPAKLEDSAVYLCASSSPGHLYEQYFGPGTRLTVT.

The chain is built from TRBV4-1 and TRBJ1-1, with 7 bases aligning to TRBD1. With V trimmed by 3 bases and J by 5 bases, 9 bases remained unmatched. This CDR3 is built from 15 residues. Germline CDR1 is MGHRA and CDR2 is YSYEKL. The CDR3 bases are TGCGCCAGCAGCCATCGACAGGGCCAAGTAACTGAAGCTTTCTTT. Its protein is CASSHRQGQVTEAFF.

The CDR3 nucleotides are TGCGCCAGCTCAGCGGGAAGCGGGCAAGAGACCCAGTACTTC. Translating gives CASSAGSGQETQYF. J is TRBJ2-5 and V is TRBV5-1, with TRBD2 identical over 7 bases. Germline CDR1 reads SGHRS; CDR2 reads YFSETQ. Trimming removed 7 bases from V and 2 bases from J; junction bases left unmatched: 8. The CDR3 contains 14 residues.

The chain uses TRBV10-3 and TRBJ2-7; D is unclear. Germline V gene sequence: CDR1 ENHRY, CDR2 SYGVKD. The V end lost 6 bases, the J end lost 4 bases, and 13 bases lay between the germline ends. The CDR3 is made up of 13 amino acids. CDR3 nucleotide sequence: TGTGCCATCAGAGGGATCCTCGAGTACGAGCAGTACTTC. Amino acid sequence: CAIRGILEYEQYF.